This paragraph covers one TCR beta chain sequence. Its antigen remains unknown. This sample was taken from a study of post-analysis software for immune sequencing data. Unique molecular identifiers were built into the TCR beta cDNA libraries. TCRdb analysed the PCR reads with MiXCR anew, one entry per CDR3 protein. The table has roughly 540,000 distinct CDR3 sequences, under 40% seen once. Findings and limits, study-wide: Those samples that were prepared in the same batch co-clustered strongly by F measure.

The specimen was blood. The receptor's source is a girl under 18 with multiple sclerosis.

The chain's CDR3 is CATRPGQGEETQFF. CDR3 nucleotides: TGTGCCACCAGACCGGGACAGGGGGAGGAGACCCAGTTCTTC. J is TRBJ2-1 and V is TRBV3-1; 11 bases align to TRBD1. V lost 10 bases, J lost 13 bases, and 15 bases stayed unmatched. Germline CDR1 reads LGHDT; CDR2 reads YNNKEL (reference sequence). The CDR3 contains 14 residues.